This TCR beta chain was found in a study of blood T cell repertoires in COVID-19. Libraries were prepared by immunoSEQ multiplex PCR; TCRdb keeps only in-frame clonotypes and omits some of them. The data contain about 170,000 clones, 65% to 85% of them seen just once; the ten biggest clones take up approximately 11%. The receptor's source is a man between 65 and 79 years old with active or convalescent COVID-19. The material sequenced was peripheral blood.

The CDR3 DNA reads TGTGCCAGCAGCGATTGGCGGGCGCCGAGCTCCTACAATGAGCAGTTCTTC. Its translation: CASSDWRAPSSYNEQFF. The rearrangement uses TRBV7-9 and TRBJ2-1, with D possibly being TRBD2 (5 bases). The CDR3 has 17 residues. V lost 5 bases, J lost 0 bases, and 17 bases lay in between. Per the germline V gene, CDR1 is SEHNR and CDR2 is FQNEAQ (reference sequence).